This T cell receptor beta chain was recorded in a study of blood T cell repertoires in COVID-19. Study in general: Sites across the United States, Italy and Spain contributed samples from acute and convalescent COVID-19. Sample material is recorded as cDNA or gDNA derived from T cells, B-cell-depleted T cells, or PBMCs.

The V and J ends lost 4 bases and 1 base respectively, with 13 bases between them. Germline assignment: CDR1 MNHEY and CDR2 SMNVEV (reference sequence). CDR3 size: 15 residues. Under the authors' procedure: Amplification of reference gene primers was used by the study to estimate nucleated cell counts. Produced via immunoSEQ multiplex PCR; TCRdb's table is partial and in-frame only. The V and J calls and clone size were taken over from that table, and D and trimming were inferred from the DNA. This sample has tens of thousands of clones, with roughly 82% found just once. The sequence was obtained from a human donor in a cohort sampled during active COVID-19. V gene TRBV27 combines with J gene TRBJ1-1, with a tentative D call TRBD1 (5 bases). Sequencing was done on a sample of peripheral blood. In DNA form, the CDR3 reads TGTGCCAGCAGTTCTCCGACAGACCCGAACACTGAAGCTTTCTTT. Its protein is CASSSPTDPNTEAFF.